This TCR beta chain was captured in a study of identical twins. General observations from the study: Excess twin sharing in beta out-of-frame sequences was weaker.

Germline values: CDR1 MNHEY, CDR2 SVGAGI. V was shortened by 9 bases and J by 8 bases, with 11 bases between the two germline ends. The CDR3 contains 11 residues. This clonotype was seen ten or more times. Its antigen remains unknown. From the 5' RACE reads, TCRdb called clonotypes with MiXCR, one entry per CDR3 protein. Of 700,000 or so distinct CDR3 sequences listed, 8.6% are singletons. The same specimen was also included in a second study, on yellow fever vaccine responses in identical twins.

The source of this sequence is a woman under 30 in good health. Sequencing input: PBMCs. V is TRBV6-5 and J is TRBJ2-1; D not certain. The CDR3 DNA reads TGTGCCAGTCGGATGGGGTATGAGCAGTTCTTC. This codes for CASRMGYEQFF.